This TCR beta chain is drawn from a study of blood T cell repertoires in COVID-19. This clone was observed once. Trimming left V 3 bases short and J 0 bases short, with 13 bases between. The germline V gene encodes CDR1 DFQATT and CDR2 SNEGSKA (reference sequence). The CDR3 spans 15 residues. Participants had their cohort set by participant-reported clinical history. Libraries were prepared by immunoSEQ multiplex PCR; TCRdb keeps only in-frame clonotypes and omits some of them. This table holds roughly 180,000 clones, roughly nine tenths found once. V gene TRBV20-1 combines with J gene TRBJ2-3, with a tentative D call TRBD2 (6 bases). Material for sequencing was PBMCs or T cells enriched from blood (not recorded which). This TCR derives from a woman in her thirties who had recovered from COVID-19. In DNA, the CDR3 is TGCAGTGCTAGTGTTCTGCGGGAAAGCACAGATACGCAGTATTTT. This sequence encodes CSASVLRESTDTQYF.